The clone carrying this T cell receptor (beta chain) has a handful of counts. TCRdb re-called the RT-PCR reads with MiXCR, one entry per CDR3 protein. The table includes over 800,000 distinct CDR3 sequences, 21% detected once. The sample is drawn from a study of response to subunit inactivated influenza vaccine. This sequence was found in a man aged 50-60 years who received an inactivated influenza vaccine. This specimen consisted of PBMCs from blood, obtained less than 6 days after vaccination.

The DNA of the CDR3 is TGTGCCAGCAGCTTAGGGGGACACGGCCAAGAGACCCAGTACTTC. Translation gives CASSLGGHGQETQYF. V gene TRBV7-9 combines with J gene TRBJ2-5; TRBD1 might be the D (6 bases). The V gene's germline CDR1 is SEHNR and CDR2 FQNEAQ (reference sequence). Trimming took 1 base from V and 1 from J, leaving 10 bases between them. This CDR3 contains 15 residues.